This T cell receptor (beta chain) was captured in a study of T cell responses to AZD1222 COVID-19 vaccine. Regarding the study as a whole: Compared with day 0, the breadth and depth of the Spike-specific TCR repertoire rose significantly after two doses of AZD1222. Donor demographics were predominantly white British with a female majority; clonal diversity may be underestimated. Baseline seropositivity characterized only a handful of AZD1222 recipients.

Generated by immunoSEQ multiplex PCR, the TCRdb table keeps only in-frame clones and is missing some. The sample shows about 140,000 clones, about 91% of them seen only once. As regards this clone: Its cognate antigen is unknown.

Germline assignment: CDR1 MNHEY and CDR2 SMNVEV (reference sequence). The length of the CDR3 is 15 residues. Trimming removed 4 bases at V and 0 bases at J, with 7 bases between. The sample consisted of peripheral blood, taken on day 0 of AZD1222 vaccination. The TCR originated in an adult in good health. This chain connects TRBV27 to TRBJ1-6, with no clear D. CDR3 sequence reads: CASSSTSSYNSPLHF. In DNA form, the CDR3 reads TGTGCCAGCAGTTCTACGAGCTCCTATAATTCACCCCTCCACTTT.